This is a list of T cell receptor beta chains from one sample in a study of control samples from healthy donors and cancer patients. Profiling relied on immunoSEQ multiplex PCR, and the TCRdb table lists in-frame clones only, not all of them. The sample includes about 140,000 clones, almost 90% of them seen just once. Sample: blood. Source of these receptors: a man aged 18 to 30 in good health. The CDR3 runs from the conserved cysteine through the conserved F or W. Fields, in order: J gene, CDR3 length, V gene, clone size, CDR3 protein. The size entry is marked missing in some rows and otherwise reads once, few, many or a size class.

j_gene: TRBJ2-7
len: 14
v_gene: TRBV7-9
abundance: NA
CDR3aa: CASSLERGRYEQYF

j_gene: TRBJ2-3
len: 15
v_gene: TRBV2
abundance: NA
CDR3aa: CASTLRAGGTDTQYF

j_gene: TRBJ2-5
len: 13
v_gene: TRBV30
abundance: NA
CDR3aa: CAWGTGIGETQYF

j_gene: TRBJ1-2
len: 15
v_gene: TRBV15
abundance: NA
CDR3aa: CATSRDRGRAVGYTF

j_gene: TRBJ2-1
len: 16
v_gene: TRBV9
abundance: NA
CDR3aa: CASSSIQRGFYNEQFF

j_gene: TRBJ2-7
len: 13
v_gene: TRBV24-1
abundance: NA
CDR3aa: CATSDHNSYEQYF

j_gene: TRBJ1-1
len: 12
v_gene: TRBV14
abundance: NA
CDR3aa: CASNDGRTEAFF

j_gene: TRBJ2-1
len: 16
v_gene: TRBV11-3
abundance: NA
CDR3aa: CASSHRGRGSYNEQFF

j_gene: TRBJ2-2
len: 12
v_gene: TRBV28
abundance: NA
CDR3aa: CASSLVAGELFF

j_gene: TRBJ2-5
len: 14
v_gene: TRBV5-1
abundance: NA
CDR3aa: CASSVSGTTETQYF

j_gene: TRBJ2-7
len: 14
v_gene: TRBV18
abundance: NA
CDR3aa: CASSPKTGYYEQYF

j_gene: TRBJ2-6
len: 20
v_gene: TRBV21-1
abundance: NA
CDR3aa: CASSKVSWTGGCSGANVLTF

j_gene: TRBJ1-1
len: 11
v_gene: TRBV6-5
abundance: few
CDR3aa: CASSYSGGAFF

j_gene: TRBJ1-4
len: 13
v_gene: TRBV29-1
abundance: NA
CDR3aa: CSVGTGVGEKLFF

j_gene: TRBJ1-1
len: 12
v_gene: TRBV28
abundance: NA
CDR3aa: CASSLARAEAFF

j_gene: TRBJ2-3
len: 16
v_gene: TRBV14
abundance: NA
CDR3aa: CASSQNPAGATDTQYF

j_gene: TRBJ1-2
len: 17
v_gene: TRBV29-1
abundance: NA
CDR3aa: CSVPQRDRYSYDYGYTF

j_gene: TRBJ1-1
len: 15
v_gene: TRBV10-3
abundance: NA
CDR3aa: CASRGQGPLNTEAFF

j_gene: TRBJ2-4
len: 14
v_gene: TRBV6-6
abundance: NA
CDR3aa: CATQQGGVKNIQYF

j_gene: TRBJ1-2
len: 16
v_gene: TRBV10-3
abundance: NA
CDR3aa: CAISESRETPKDGYTF

j_gene: TRBJ2-6
len: 18
v_gene: TRBV7-2
abundance: NA
CDR3aa: CASSLGLAGPSGANVLTF

j_gene: TRBJ1-1
len: 15
v_gene: TRBV5-1
abundance: NA
CDR3aa: CASSSKTGLGTEAFF

j_gene: TRBJ2-3
len: 16
v_gene: TRBV27
abundance: NA
CDR3aa: CASSLVSGVSTDTQYF

j_gene: TRBJ2-7
len: 15
v_gene: TRBV7-8
abundance: NA
CDR3aa: CASSLSGGGTYEQYF

j_gene: TRBJ2-5
len: 14
v_gene: TRBV7-2
abundance: NA
CDR3aa: CASSLLAGQETQYF

j_gene: TRBJ2-7
len: 14
v_gene: TRBV18
abundance: NA
CDR3aa: CASSPGGSAVEQYF

j_gene: TRBJ1-5
len: 18
v_gene: TRBV2
abundance: few
CDR3aa: CASSETPDLITSNQPQHF

j_gene: TRBJ1-5
len: 17
v_gene: TRBV24-1
abundance: NA
CDR3aa: CATSPGDTFPLRRPQHF

j_gene: TRBJ2-7
len: 12
v_gene: TRBV3-1/TRBV3-2
abundance: once
CDR3aa: CASSHASSPEYF

j_gene: TRBJ1-2
len: 15
v_gene: TRBV19
abundance: NA
CDR3aa: CASSIPSLANYGYTF

j_gene: TRBJ2-7
len: 15
v_gene: TRBV6-1
abundance: few
CDR3aa: CASSEDRGGPYEQYF

j_gene: TRBJ1-1
len: 16
v_gene: TRBV6-5
abundance: NA
CDR3aa: CASSSQVGGGNTEAFF

j_gene: TRBJ1-3
len: 17
v_gene: TRBV28
abundance: NA
CDR3aa: CASSLHPRAYSGNTIYF

j_gene: TRBJ2-2
len: 16
v_gene: TRBV7-2
abundance: NA
CDR3aa: CASSLRQGTNTGELFF

j_gene: TRBJ1-6
len: 16
v_gene: TRBV5-1
abundance: NA
CDR3aa: CASSLAMGQVNSPLHF

j_gene: TRBJ2-3
len: 16
v_gene: TRBV7-9
abundance: NA
CDR3aa: CASSLVSGGPTDTQYF

j_gene: TRBJ2-7
len: 15
v_gene: TRBV7-2
abundance: NA
CDR3aa: CASSSPGQGNYEQYF

j_gene: TRBJ1-2
len: 14
v_gene: TRBV4-3
abundance: NA
CDR3aa: CASSQGLGNYGYTF

j_gene: TRBJ2-7
len: 11
v_gene: TRBV12-3/TRBV12-4
abundance: NA
CDR3aa: CASSLGYEQYF

j_gene: TRBJ2-7
len: 13
v_gene: TRBV28
abundance: NA
CDR3aa: CASSAGQSYEQYF